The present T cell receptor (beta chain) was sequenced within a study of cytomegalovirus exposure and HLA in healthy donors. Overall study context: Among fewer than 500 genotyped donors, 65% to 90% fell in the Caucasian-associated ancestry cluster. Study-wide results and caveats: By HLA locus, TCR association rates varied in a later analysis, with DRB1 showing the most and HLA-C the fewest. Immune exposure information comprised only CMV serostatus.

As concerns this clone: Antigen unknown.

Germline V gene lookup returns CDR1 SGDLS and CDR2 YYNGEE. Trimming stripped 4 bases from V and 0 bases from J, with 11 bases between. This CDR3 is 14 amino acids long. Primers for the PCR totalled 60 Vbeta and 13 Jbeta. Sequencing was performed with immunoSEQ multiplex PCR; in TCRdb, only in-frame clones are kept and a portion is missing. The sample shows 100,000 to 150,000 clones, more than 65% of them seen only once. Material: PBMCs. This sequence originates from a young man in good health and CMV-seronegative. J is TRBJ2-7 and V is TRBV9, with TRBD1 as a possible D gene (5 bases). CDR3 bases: TGTGCCAGCAGCACCAGGGCCTCCTCCTACGAGCAGTACTTC. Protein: CASSTRASSYEQYF.